This TCR beta chain derives from a study of blood T cell repertoires in COVID-19. Study-level background: Samples taken during acute and convalescent COVID-19 were collected in the United States, Italy and Spain. The analysed material was cDNA or gDNA that came from T cells, B-cell-depleted T cells, or PBMCs.

In the authors' methods: Nucleated cell counts were estimated from reference gene primer amplification. The data were produced by immunoSEQ multiplex PCR, yet TCRdb's version contains in-frame clones alone and is incomplete. V and J calls and clone size are copied from that table; D and trimming were computed from the DNA. Of 70,000 to 90,000 clones listed, roughly 70% are singletons. Germline V lookup: CDR1 MDHEN, CDR2 SYDVKM. V gave up 6 bases and J gave up 2 bases, with 20 bases separating them. CDR3 length: 17 amino acids. The sample was peripheral blood. The TCR was taken from a human donor with acute or convalescent COVID-19. The donor label of this sample is uncertain. The V and J genes are TRBV28 and TRBJ1-5, with a tentative D call TRBD1 (6 bases). The CDR3 DNA reads as TGTGCCAGCAGCCTGGTGGGTCGGGGGGCCGGCAATCAGCCCCAGCATTTT. Encoded protein: CASSLVGRGAGNQPQHF.